This T cell receptor (beta chain) was sequenced for a study of cytomegalovirus exposure and HLA in healthy donors. In the PCR, 60 Vbeta and 13 Jbeta primers were used. The assay was immunoSEQ multiplex PCR, and TCRdb's table has in-frame clones only and misses some. The sample has around 54,000 clones; around three quarters are singletons. As regards this clone: The target antigen is unknown.

Unmatched junction bases numbered 6, after V lost 3 bases and J lost 6 bases. The germline gives CDR1 SGDLS, CDR2 YYNGEE. This CDR3 comprises 14 residues. Study-level findings and limits: For most subjects, TCR beta sequences were reported to predict HLA-A and HLA-B alleles with accuracy. What a later analysis showed was that several of the most significant clusters appeared linked to common viral pathogens. The likely origin of a cluster of highly shared sequence variants was a sequencing artifact. Overall, roughly 160 TCR beta chains were annotated as cytomegalovirus-associated.

Sequenced sample: PBMCs. The rearrangement uses TRBV9 and TRBJ1-5; 7 nucleotides align to TRBD1. The clonotype comes from a man aged 25 to 40 in good health and CMV-seropositive. The CDR3 nucleotides read TGTGCCAGCAGCGCACGGGACAGAAGTCAGCCCCAGCATTTT. This encodes CASSARDRSQPQHF.